This T cell receptor beta chain was retrieved from a study of T-cell memory formation after mild COVID-19. There are a few counts of this clonotype. J gave up 7 bases and V 1 base, and 4 bases lay outside the gene matches. The CDR3 has 16 residues. The germline CDR1 and CDR2 sequences are LGHNA and YNFKEQ. In TCRdb, the 5' RACE reads were re-called with MiXCR into one record per CDR3 protein. The sample yields 300,000 to 400,000 distinct CDR3 sequences, 25% to 30% seen once. Sequenced input: PBMCs or a T cell subset sorted from them (not recorded which). The chain links TRBV4-2 to TRBJ2-1; 13 nucleotides match TRBD2. This clonotype was sampled from an adult woman who had mild COVID-19 (a few samples of this study predate the infection). Cell type and time point are not known. CDR3 bases: TGTGCCAGCAGCCAAGCCGGGACTAGCGGGATAAATGAGCAGTTCTTC. Translating gives CASSQAGTSGINEQFF.